The present T cell receptor beta chain was sequenced within a study of shared clonotypes between healthy human individuals. V was pared by 3 bases and J by 3 bases, with 6 bases between. The CDR3 runs 12 residues. Looked up from germline, CDR1 is SGDLS and CDR2 is YYNGEE. Donation came from healthy HIV-negative adults that had no recent acute infections or vaccinations. Each subset's genomic DNA was shared equally among a number of immunoSEQ plates. Some clones are missing from TCRdb's copy, which holds only in-frame ones; the method was immunoSEQ multiplex PCR. The top ten hold roughly 0.14% of the sample, which has millions of clones, roughly nine tenths seen once.

The sequenced material came from naive CD4+ T cells sorted from blood. Subset described: CD45RA+ positively selected. The clonotype was recovered from a man between 18 and 29 years old in good health. This chain links TRBV9 with TRBJ1-1; D is unresolved. The CDR3 DNA reads as TGTGCCAGCAGCGCAACCGACACTGAAGCTTTCTTT. It specifies CASSATDTEAFF.